This T cell receptor beta chain appears in the sequencing data of a study of T cells in Graves' hyperthyroidism and ophthalmopathy. Study findings and constraints: Most thyroid clonotypes expanded above 0.001 appeared in blood too. Prediction of ophthalmopathy progression came a median around 6.5 months pre-onset.

This clonotype was counted only a few times. Its target is not known. Using RNA transcripts as the source, TCR beta CDR3 regions were amplified. TCR CDR3 underwent first-round RT-PCR with the HTBI primer set. TCRdb used MiXCR to reprocess the multiplex PCR reads, holding one entry per CDR3 protein. The table shows 500,000 to 600,000 distinct CDR3 sequences, with about 45% occurring only once. Criteria for exclusion of patients were uncontrolled infection, other autoimmune disease, pregnancy or lactation. Diagnostic decisions used clinical symptoms, serum thyroxine and TRAb, thyroid ultrasound and orbital computed tomography. V lost 1 base and J 7 bases, leaving 10 bases between the germline ends. The CDR3 runs 13 residues. Germline CDR1 MGHRA, CDR2 YSYEKL.

This rearrangement joins TRBV4-1 to TRBJ1-2; no reliable D call. This sequence was found in an adult woman with Graves' disease, either hyperthyroidism or ophthalmopathy (not recorded which). The specimen sequenced was peripheral blood or thyroid tissue (not recorded which). CDR3 in amino acids: CASSQAHGVGYTF. The CDR3 DNA reads TGCGCCAGCAGCCAAGCACACGGGGTTGGCTACACCTTC.